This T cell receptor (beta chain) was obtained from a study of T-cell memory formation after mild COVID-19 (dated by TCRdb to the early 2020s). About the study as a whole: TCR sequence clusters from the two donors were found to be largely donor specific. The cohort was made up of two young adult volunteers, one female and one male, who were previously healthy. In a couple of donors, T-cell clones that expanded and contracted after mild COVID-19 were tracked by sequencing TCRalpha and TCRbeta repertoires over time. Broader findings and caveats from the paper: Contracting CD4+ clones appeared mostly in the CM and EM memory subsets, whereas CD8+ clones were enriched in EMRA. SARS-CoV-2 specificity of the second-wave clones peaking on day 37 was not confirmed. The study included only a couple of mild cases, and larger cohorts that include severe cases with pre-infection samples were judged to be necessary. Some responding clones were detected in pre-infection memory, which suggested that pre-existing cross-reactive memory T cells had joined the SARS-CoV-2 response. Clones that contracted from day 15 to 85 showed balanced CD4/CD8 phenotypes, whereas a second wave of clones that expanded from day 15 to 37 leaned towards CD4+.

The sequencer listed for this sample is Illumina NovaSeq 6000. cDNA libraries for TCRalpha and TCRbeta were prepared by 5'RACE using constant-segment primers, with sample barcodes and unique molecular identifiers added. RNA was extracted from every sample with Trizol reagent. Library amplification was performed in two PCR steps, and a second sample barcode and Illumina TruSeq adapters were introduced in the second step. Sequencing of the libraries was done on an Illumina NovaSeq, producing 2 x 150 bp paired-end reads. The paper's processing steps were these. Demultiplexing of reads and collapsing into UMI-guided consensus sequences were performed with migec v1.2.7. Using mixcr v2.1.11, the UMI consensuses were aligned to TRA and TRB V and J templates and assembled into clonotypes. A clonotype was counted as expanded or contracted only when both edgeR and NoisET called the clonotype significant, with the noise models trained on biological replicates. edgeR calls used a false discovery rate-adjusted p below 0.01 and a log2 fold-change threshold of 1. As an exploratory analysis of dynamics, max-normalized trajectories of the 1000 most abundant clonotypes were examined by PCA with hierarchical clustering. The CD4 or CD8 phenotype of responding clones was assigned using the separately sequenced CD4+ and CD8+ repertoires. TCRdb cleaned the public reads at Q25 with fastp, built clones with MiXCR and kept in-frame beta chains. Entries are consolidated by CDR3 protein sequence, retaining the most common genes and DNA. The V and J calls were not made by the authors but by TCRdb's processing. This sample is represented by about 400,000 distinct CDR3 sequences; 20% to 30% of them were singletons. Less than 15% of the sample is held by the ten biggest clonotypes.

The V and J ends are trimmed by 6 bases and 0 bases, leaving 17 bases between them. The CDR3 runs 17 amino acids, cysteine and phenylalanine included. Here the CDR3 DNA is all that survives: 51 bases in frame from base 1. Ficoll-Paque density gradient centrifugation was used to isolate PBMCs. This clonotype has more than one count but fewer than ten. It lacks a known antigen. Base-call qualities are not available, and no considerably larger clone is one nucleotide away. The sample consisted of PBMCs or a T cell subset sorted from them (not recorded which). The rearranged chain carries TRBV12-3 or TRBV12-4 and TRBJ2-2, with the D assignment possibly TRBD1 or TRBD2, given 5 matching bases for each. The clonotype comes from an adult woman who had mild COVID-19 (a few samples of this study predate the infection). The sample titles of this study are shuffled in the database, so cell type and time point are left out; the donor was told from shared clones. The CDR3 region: CASSNDRDPSNTGELFF. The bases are TGTGCCAGCAGCAACGACCGGGACCCCTCGAACACCGGGGAGCTGTTTTTT.